The entry below gives a single T cell receptor (beta chain) sequence along with its context. 13 Jbeta primers and 60 Vbeta primers were used for the PCR. TCRdb keeps only in-frame clones here, not all; method: immunoSEQ multiplex PCR. The repertoire holds around 160,000 clones, around 73% seen once, with approximately 1.5% in the top ten. The data stem from a study of cytomegalovirus exposure and HLA in healthy donors. Germline V gives CDR1 SGHDT, CDR2 YYEEEE. V shed 4 bases and J shed 1 base, with 15 bases lying between them. CDR3 size: 16 residues. The chain employs TRBV5-6 and TRBJ2-1; D possibly corresponds to TRBD2 (5 bases). Specimen: PBMCs. The receptor comes from a male donor in good health and CMV-seronegative. The CDR3 reads CASSPLSTRSYNEQFF. The DNA of the CDR3 is TGTGCCAGCAGCCCCCTCAGCACTAGGTCCTACAATGAGCAGTTCTTC.